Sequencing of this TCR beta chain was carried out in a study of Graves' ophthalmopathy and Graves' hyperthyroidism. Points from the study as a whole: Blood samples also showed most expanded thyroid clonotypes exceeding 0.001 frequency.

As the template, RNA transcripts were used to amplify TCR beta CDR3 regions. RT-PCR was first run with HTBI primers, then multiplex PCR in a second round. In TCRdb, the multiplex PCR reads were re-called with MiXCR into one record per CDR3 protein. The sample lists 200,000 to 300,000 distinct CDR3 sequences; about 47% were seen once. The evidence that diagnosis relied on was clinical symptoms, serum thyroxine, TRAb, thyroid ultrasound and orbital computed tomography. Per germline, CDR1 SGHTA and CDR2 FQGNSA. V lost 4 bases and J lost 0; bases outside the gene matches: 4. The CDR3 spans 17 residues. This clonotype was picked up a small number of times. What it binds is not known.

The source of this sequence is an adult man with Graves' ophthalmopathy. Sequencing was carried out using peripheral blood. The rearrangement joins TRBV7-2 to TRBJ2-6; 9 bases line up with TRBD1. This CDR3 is CASSWGQGASGANVLTF. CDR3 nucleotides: TGTGCCAGCAGCTGGGGACAGGGTGCCTCTGGGGCCAACGTCCTGACTTTC.